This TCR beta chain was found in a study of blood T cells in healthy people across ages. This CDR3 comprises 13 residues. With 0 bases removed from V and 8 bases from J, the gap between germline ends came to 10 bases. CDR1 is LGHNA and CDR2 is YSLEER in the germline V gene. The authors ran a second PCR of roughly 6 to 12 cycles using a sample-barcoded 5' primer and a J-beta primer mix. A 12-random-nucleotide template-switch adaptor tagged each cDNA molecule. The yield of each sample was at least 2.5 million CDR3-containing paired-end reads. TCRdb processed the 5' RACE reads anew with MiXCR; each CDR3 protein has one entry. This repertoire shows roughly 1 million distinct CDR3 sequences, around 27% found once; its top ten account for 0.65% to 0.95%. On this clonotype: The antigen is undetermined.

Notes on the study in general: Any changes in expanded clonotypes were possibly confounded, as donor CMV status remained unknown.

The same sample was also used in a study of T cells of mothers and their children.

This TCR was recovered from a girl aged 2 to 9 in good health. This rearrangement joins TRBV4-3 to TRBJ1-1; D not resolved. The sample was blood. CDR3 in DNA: TGCGCCAGCAGCCAAGAACGGTCGAAGGAAGCTTTCTTT. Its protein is CASSQERSKEAFF.